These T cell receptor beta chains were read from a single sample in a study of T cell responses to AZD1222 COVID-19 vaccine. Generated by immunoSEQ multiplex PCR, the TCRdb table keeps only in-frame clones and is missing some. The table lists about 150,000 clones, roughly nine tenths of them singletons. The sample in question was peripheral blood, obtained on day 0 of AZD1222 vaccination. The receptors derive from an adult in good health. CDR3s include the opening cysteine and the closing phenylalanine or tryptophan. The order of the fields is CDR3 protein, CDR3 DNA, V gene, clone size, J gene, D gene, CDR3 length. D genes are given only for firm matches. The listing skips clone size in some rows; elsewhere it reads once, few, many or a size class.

cdr3_aa: CARSDQIQPQHF
cdr3_nt: TGTGCCAGAAGCGACCAAATTCAGCCCCAGCATTTT
v_call: TRBV5-3
clone_size: -
j_call: TRBJ1-5
d_call: -
cdr3_length: 12

cdr3_aa: CASSQLGQYGYTF
cdr3_nt: TGCGCCAGCAGCCAACTTGGACAGTATGGCTACACCTTC
v_call: TRBV4-3
clone_size: few
j_call: TRBJ1-2
d_call: -
cdr3_length: 13

cdr3_aa: CASKDAAAGYTF
cdr3_nt: TGTGCCAGTAAAGACGCAGCGGCTGGCTACACCTTC
v_call: TRBV19
clone_size: -
j_call: TRBJ1-2
d_call: -
cdr3_length: 12

cdr3_aa: CASSSRGSDEKLFF
cdr3_nt: TGTGCCAGCAGTTCTAGGGGTAGTGATGAAAAACTGTTTTTT
v_call: TRBV6-5
clone_size: -
j_call: TRBJ1-4
d_call: -
cdr3_length: 14

cdr3_aa: CASTQEQATYEQYF
cdr3_nt: TGTGCCAGCACCCAAGAGCAGGCGACCTACGAGCAGTACTTC
v_call: TRBV6-5
clone_size: -
j_call: TRBJ2-7
d_call: -
cdr3_length: 14

cdr3_aa: CAITGGAKETQYF
cdr3_nt: TGTGCCATCACCGGGGGGGCGAAAGAGACCCAGTACTTC
v_call: TRBV10-3
clone_size: -
j_call: TRBJ2-5
d_call: TRBD2
cdr3_length: 13

cdr3_aa: CASSQILGSDIQYF
cdr3_nt: TGCGCCAGCAGCCAAATCCTAGGATCAGACATTCAGTACTTC
v_call: TRBV4-3
clone_size: -
j_call: TRBJ2-4
d_call: -
cdr3_length: 14

cdr3_aa: CASSAGPGNTIYF
cdr3_nt: TGTGCCAGCAGCGCGGGGCCTGGAAACACCATATATTTT
v_call: TRBV12-3/TRBV12-4
clone_size: -
j_call: TRBJ1-3
d_call: -
cdr3_length: 13

cdr3_aa: CASSPDGSDQPQHF
cdr3_nt: TGCGCCAGCAGCCCGGACGGCAGCGATCAGCCCCAGCATTTT
v_call: TRBV5-1
clone_size: once
j_call: TRBJ1-5
d_call: -
cdr3_length: 14

cdr3_aa: CASSPSRSGLYGYTF
cdr3_nt: TGCGCCAGCAGCCCGTCCCGGTCCGGGCTCTATGGCTACACCTTC
v_call: TRBV4-3
clone_size: -
j_call: TRBJ1-2
d_call: -
cdr3_length: 15

cdr3_aa: CASSLSRGAANQPQHF
cdr3_nt: TGTGCCAGCAGTTTATCGCGAGGGGCCGCCAATCAGCCCCAGCATTTT
v_call: TRBV27
clone_size: -
j_call: TRBJ1-5
d_call: -
cdr3_length: 16

cdr3_aa: CASRSGVRQPQHF
cdr3_nt: TGTGCCAGTAGGTCAGGGGTTCGGCAGCCCCAGCATTTT
v_call: TRBV19
clone_size: -
j_call: TRBJ1-5
d_call: -
cdr3_length: 13

cdr3_aa: CASSLSGRELETQYF
cdr3_nt: TGTGCCAGCAGCCTTAGCGGGAGGGAACTTGAGACCCAGTACTTC
v_call: TRBV7-9
clone_size: -
j_call: TRBJ2-5
d_call: TRBD2
cdr3_length: 15

cdr3_aa: CASSLEAGGRGTDTQYF
cdr3_nt: TGTGCCAGCAGCTTAGAAGCGGGGGGGCGTGGCACAGATACGCAGTATTTT
v_call: TRBV7-3
clone_size: -
j_call: TRBJ2-3
d_call: TRBD2
cdr3_length: 17

cdr3_aa: CASSQDYPSPNEQYF
cdr3_nt: TGTGCCAGCAGCCAAGATTATCCCTCCCCAAACGAGCAGTACTTC
v_call: TRBV14
clone_size: -
j_call: TRBJ2-7
d_call: -
cdr3_length: 15

cdr3_aa: CASSTTLSSGNTIYF
cdr3_nt: TGTGCCAGTAGTACGACACTCAGCTCTGGAAACACCATATATTTT
v_call: TRBV19
clone_size: -
j_call: TRBJ1-3
d_call: -
cdr3_length: 15

cdr3_aa: CASSLAAPGQGGEQYF
cdr3_nt: TGTGCCAGCAGCTTAGCCGCCCCGGGACAGGGTGGCGAGCAGTACTTC
v_call: TRBV11-1
clone_size: -
j_call: TRBJ2-7
d_call: TRBD1
cdr3_length: 16

cdr3_aa: CASSQDSTGGVAQHF
cdr3_nt: TGTGCCAGCAGCCAAGATAGCACAGGGGGGGTGGCCCAGCATTTT
v_call: TRBV3-1/TRBV3-2
clone_size: -
j_call: TRBJ1-5
d_call: TRBD1
cdr3_length: 15

cdr3_aa: CSVERTGGYEQYF
cdr3_nt: TGCAGCGTGGAGCGGACAGGGGGCTACGAGCAGTACTTC
v_call: TRBV29-1
clone_size: -
j_call: TRBJ2-7
d_call: TRBD1
cdr3_length: 13

cdr3_aa: CASSFRQGTDTQYF
cdr3_nt: TGTGCCAGCAGTTTTAGGCAGGGGACAGATACGCAGTATTTT
v_call: TRBV28
clone_size: -
j_call: TRBJ2-3
d_call: -
cdr3_length: 14

cdr3_aa: CASSTRGGHSYNEQFF
cdr3_nt: TGTGCCAGCAGTACTAGGGGCGGGCACTCCTACAATGAGCAGTTCTTC
v_call: TRBV27
clone_size: -
j_call: TRBJ2-1
d_call: -
cdr3_length: 16

cdr3_aa: CASSQTWSAVWNTEAFF
cdr3_nt: TGCGCCAGCAGCCAGACGTGGTCGGCTGTGTGGAACACTGAAGCTTTCTTT
v_call: TRBV4-3
clone_size: -
j_call: TRBJ1-1
d_call: -
cdr3_length: 17

cdr3_aa: CASSLQTGTSGYNEQFF
cdr3_nt: TGTGCCAGCAGCCTCCAGACCGGGACTAGCGGTTACAATGAGCAGTTCTTC
v_call: TRBV3-1/TRBV3-2
clone_size: -
j_call: TRBJ2-1
d_call: TRBD2
cdr3_length: 17

cdr3_aa: CASSSFLRDRDGYTF
cdr3_nt: TGTGCCAGCAGCTCCTTCCTCCGGGACAGGGATGGCTACACCTTC
v_call: TRBV7-2
clone_size: -
j_call: TRBJ1-2
d_call: TRBD1
cdr3_length: 15

cdr3_aa: CASMGSGGGHEQYF
cdr3_nt: TGTGCCAGCATGGGTTCAGGGGGAGGCCACGAGCAGTACTTC
v_call: TRBV27
clone_size: -
j_call: TRBJ2-7
d_call: -
cdr3_length: 14

cdr3_aa: CASSLMREGGNEQFF
cdr3_nt: TGTGCCAGCAGCCTAATGCGGGAGGGTGGAAATGAGCAGTTCTTC
v_call: TRBV27
clone_size: -
j_call: TRBJ2-1
d_call: TRBD2
cdr3_length: 15

cdr3_aa: CASSINSLVGTEAFF
cdr3_nt: TGTGCCAGCAGTATCAATTCCTTGGTCGGGACTGAAGCTTTCTTT
v_call: TRBV6-5
clone_size: -
j_call: TRBJ1-1
d_call: -
cdr3_length: 15

cdr3_aa: CASSQDSTGARYF
cdr3_nt: TGCGCCAGCAGCCAAGATTCTACGGGGGCTCGGTACTTC
v_call: TRBV4-3
clone_size: -
j_call: TRBJ2-7
d_call: -
cdr3_length: 13

cdr3_aa: CASSEQQESLYGYTF
cdr3_nt: TGTGCCAGCTCGGAACAACAGGAATCCCTCTATGGCTACACCTTC
v_call: TRBV18
clone_size: -
j_call: TRBJ1-2
d_call: -
cdr3_length: 15

cdr3_aa: CASSLGGRGTENSPLHF
cdr3_nt: TGTGCCAGCAGCTTAGGGGGGCGCGGGACAGAGAATTCACCCCTCCACTTT
v_call: TRBV11-2
clone_size: -
j_call: TRBJ1-6
d_call: TRBD1
cdr3_length: 17

cdr3_aa: CASSLHRVWARETQYF
cdr3_nt: TGTGCCAGCAGTCTGCACAGGGTGTGGGCTCGGGAGACCCAGTACTTC
v_call: TRBV28
clone_size: -
j_call: TRBJ2-5
d_call: -
cdr3_length: 16

cdr3_aa: CASSLGSLEETQYF
cdr3_nt: TGCGCCAGCAGCTTGGGGAGTCTTGAAGAGACCCAGTACTTC
v_call: TRBV5-1
clone_size: -
j_call: TRBJ2-5
d_call: -
cdr3_length: 14

cdr3_aa: CASSVTRISTDTQYF
cdr3_nt: TGTGCCAGCAGCGTAACTAGAATTAGCACAGATACGCAGTATTTT
v_call: TRBV9
clone_size: -
j_call: TRBJ2-3
d_call: -
cdr3_length: 15

cdr3_aa: CASSLGWGADNSPLHF
cdr3_nt: TGTGCCAGCAGCTTAGGTTGGGGGGCCGATAATTCACCCCTCCACTTT
v_call: TRBV7-9
clone_size: -
j_call: TRBJ1-6
d_call: -
cdr3_length: 16

cdr3_aa: CASRPTLQPTNEKLFF
cdr3_nt: TGTGCCAGCAGGCCCACCTTACAGCCAACTAATGAAAAACTGTTTTTT
v_call: TRBV27
clone_size: -
j_call: TRBJ1-4
d_call: -
cdr3_length: 16

cdr3_aa: CASSLLAGHYGYTF
cdr3_nt: TGTGCCAGCAGCTTGCTAGCAGGGCACTATGGCTACACCTTC
v_call: TRBV5-8
clone_size: -
j_call: TRBJ1-2
d_call: -
cdr3_length: 14

cdr3_aa: CASSVEAGDAFF
cdr3_nt: TGTGCCAGCAGCGTAGAGGCCGGGGACGCTTTCTTT
v_call: TRBV9
clone_size: -
j_call: TRBJ1-1
d_call: -
cdr3_length: 12

cdr3_aa: CASSIVVSSAGTEAFF
cdr3_nt: TGTGCCAGTAGTATAGTGGTCAGTTCGGCGGGAACTGAAGCTTTCTTT
v_call: TRBV19
clone_size: -
j_call: TRBJ1-1
d_call: -
cdr3_length: 16

cdr3_aa: CASSSTGVTYEQYF
cdr3_nt: TGTGCCAGTAGTTCTACAGGGGTAACCTACGAGCAGTACTTC
v_call: TRBV19
clone_size: -
j_call: TRBJ2-7
d_call: TRBD1
cdr3_length: 14

cdr3_aa: CASSYGLARGTDTQYF
cdr3_nt: TGCGCCAGCAGCTACGGACTAGCACGGGGCACAGATACGCAGTATTTT
v_call: TRBV5-1
clone_size: -
j_call: TRBJ2-3
d_call: TRBD2
cdr3_length: 16

cdr3_aa: CASSFRGGNQPQHF
cdr3_nt: TGTGCCAGCAGTTTCAGGGGTGGCAATCAGCCCCAGCATTTT
v_call: TRBV28
clone_size: -
j_call: TRBJ1-5
d_call: -
cdr3_length: 14

cdr3_aa: CASSFPGTALNTEAFF
cdr3_nt: TGTGCCAGCAGCTTCCCAGGGACGGCCTTGAACACTGAAGCTTTCTTT
v_call: TRBV5-8
clone_size: -
j_call: TRBJ1-1
d_call: -
cdr3_length: 16

cdr3_aa: CASSFGVTGFTPLHF
cdr3_nt: TGTGCCAGCAGCTTCGGGGTTACAGGGTTTACACCCCTCCACTTT
v_call: TRBV5-4
clone_size: -
j_call: TRBJ1-6
d_call: -
cdr3_length: 15

cdr3_aa: CASSLPRGEQYF
cdr3_nt: TGTGCCAGCAGCCTTCCCCGGGGGGAGCAGTACTTC
v_call: TRBV12-3/TRBV12-4
clone_size: once
j_call: TRBJ2-7
d_call: -
cdr3_length: 12

cdr3_aa: CASSRDSRSYNEQFF
cdr3_nt: TGTGCCAGCAGCAGGGACAGCCGCTCCTACAATGAGCAGTTCTTC
v_call: TRBV6-5
clone_size: -
j_call: TRBJ2-1
d_call: TRBD1
cdr3_length: 15

cdr3_aa: CASSLTDLIANEQFF
cdr3_nt: TGCGCCAGCAGCTTGACAGACCTGATCGCCAATGAGCAGTTCTTC
v_call: TRBV5-1
clone_size: -
j_call: TRBJ2-1
d_call: -
cdr3_length: 15

cdr3_aa: CASSPGDYGYTF
cdr3_nt: TGTGCCAGCAGCCCAGGGGACTATGGCTACACCTTC
v_call: TRBV7-2
clone_size: -
j_call: TRBJ1-2
d_call: -
cdr3_length: 12

cdr3_aa: CASSPYRDSGTDTQYF
cdr3_nt: TGTGCCAGCAGCCCATACAGGGACTCTGGCACAGATACGCAGTATTTT
v_call: TRBV14
clone_size: -
j_call: TRBJ2-3
d_call: -
cdr3_length: 16

cdr3_aa: CASSAYGGTYNEQFF
cdr3_nt: TGTGCCAGCAGCGCCTACGGGGGAACGTACAATGAGCAGTTCTTC
v_call: TRBV7-9
clone_size: -
j_call: TRBJ2-1
d_call: -
cdr3_length: 15

cdr3_aa: CASSESAGQGSNIQYF
cdr3_nt: TGTGCCAGCAGTGAAAGCGCGGGACAGGGGTCAAACATTCAGTACTTC
v_call: TRBV6-1
clone_size: -
j_call: TRBJ2-4
d_call: TRBD1
cdr3_length: 16

cdr3_aa: CASGGLGKLFF
cdr3_nt: TGTGCCAGTGGAGGGTTGGGGAAACTGTTTTTT
v_call: TRBV19
clone_size: -
j_call: TRBJ1-4
d_call: -
cdr3_length: 11

cdr3_aa: CASSVRIRSGENEQFF
cdr3_nt: TGTGCCAGCAGCGTCCGAATACGGTCAGGGGAGAATGAGCAGTTCTTC
v_call: TRBV9
clone_size: -
j_call: TRBJ2-1
d_call: -
cdr3_length: 16

cdr3_aa: CASSLVATSSYEQYF
cdr3_nt: TGTGCCAGCAGCTTAGTTGCTACGTCTTCCTACGAGCAGTACTTC
v_call: TRBV7-2
clone_size: -
j_call: TRBJ2-7
d_call: -
cdr3_length: 15

cdr3_aa: CASSLETDPGANVLTF
cdr3_nt: TGCGCCAGCAGCTTGGAGACGGATCCCGGGGCCAACGTCCTGACTTTC
v_call: TRBV5-1
clone_size: once
j_call: TRBJ2-6
d_call: -
cdr3_length: 16

cdr3_aa: CASSVGGPFMNTEAFF
cdr3_nt: TGTGCCAGCAGCGTAGGGGGACCTTTCATGAACACTGAAGCTTTCTTT
v_call: TRBV9
clone_size: -
j_call: TRBJ1-1
d_call: -
cdr3_length: 16